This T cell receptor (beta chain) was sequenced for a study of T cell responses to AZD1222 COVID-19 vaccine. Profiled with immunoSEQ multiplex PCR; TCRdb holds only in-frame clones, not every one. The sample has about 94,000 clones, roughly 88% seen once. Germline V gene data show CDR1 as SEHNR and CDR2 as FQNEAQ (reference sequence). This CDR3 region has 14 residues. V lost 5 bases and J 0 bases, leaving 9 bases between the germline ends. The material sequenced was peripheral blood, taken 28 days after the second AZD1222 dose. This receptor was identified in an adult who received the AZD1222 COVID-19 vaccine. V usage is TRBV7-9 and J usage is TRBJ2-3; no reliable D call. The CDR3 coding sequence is TGTGCCAGCAGCAAATTGGACAGCACAGATACGCAGTATTTT. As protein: CASSKLDSTDTQYF. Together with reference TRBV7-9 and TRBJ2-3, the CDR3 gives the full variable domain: DTGVSQNPRHKITKRGQNVTFRCDPISEHNRLYWYRQTLGQGPEFLTYFQNEAQLEKSRLLSDRFSAERPKGSFSTLEIQRTEQGDSAMYLCASSKLDSTDTQYFGPGTRLTVL.